A single sample is the source of the 10 T cell receptor beta chains below, sequenced in a study of T cells after yellow fever vaccination. TCRdb passed the 5' RACE reads through MiXCR, listing each CDR3 protein once. The data show just under 600,000 distinct CDR3 sequences, 13% seen once. The specimen was PBMCs, collected on the day of the yellow fever booster vaccination. The receptors originated from a young man who received the YFV17D yellow fever vaccine.

J is TRBJ1-1 and V is TRBV7-9; D uncertain. CDR1 SEHNR and CDR2 FQNEAQ come from the germline V gene (reference sequence). Trimming left V 1 base short and J 2 bases short, with 11 bases between. This CDR3 region has 15 residues. CDR3 in DNA: TGTGCCAGCAGCTTAGGGACGCAGCGTAACACTGAAGCTTTCTTT. This encodes CASSLGTQRNTEAFF.

This clonotype was counted at least ten times. The V gene is TRBV12-3 or TRBV12-4, the J gene TRBJ2-5, with D possibly being TRBD2 (7 bases). This CDR3 is built from 12 residues. V was shortened by 7 bases and J by 5 bases, with 11 bases between the two germline ends. This CDR3 is CASTRGGETQYF. In nucleotides, the CDR3 is TGTGCCAGCACAAGGGGGGGGGAGACCCAGTACTTC.

A few counts support this clonotype. V and J are TRBV5-1 and TRBJ2-5; D is possibly TRBD1 (6 bases). This CDR3 has 15 residues. Germline assignment: CDR1 SGHRS and CDR2 YFSETQ. Trimming removed 4 bases from V and 2 bases from J, with 15 bases in between. DNA for the CDR3: TGCGCCAGCAGCCAGGGGTCGGACCCACAAGAGACCCAGTACTTC. It yields the protein CASSQGSDPQETQYF.

This clonotype has a handful of counts. The chain is built from TRBV9 and TRBJ2-1; D could derive from TRBD1 or TRBD2 (5 bases each). The length of the CDR3 is 16 residues. The V end lost 0 bases, the J end lost 6 bases, and 16 bases lay between the germline ends. Germline V gene data show CDR1 as SGDLS and CDR2 as YYNGEE. The chain's CDR3 is CASSVEGESLVNEQFF. DNA of the CDR3: TGTGCCAGCAGCGTAGAAGGGGAGTCCTTGGTCAATGAGCAGTTCTTC. Combining the CDR3 with reference TRBV9 and TRBJ2-1 gives the whole variable domain DSGVTQTPKHLITATGQRVTLRCSPRSGDLSVYWYQQSLDQGLQFLIQYYNGEERAKGNILERFSAQQFPDLHSELNLSSLELGDSALYFCASSVEGESLVNEQFFGPGTRLTVL.

This clonotype was recorded a few times. The chain is built from TRBV9 and TRBJ1-1, with a tentative D call TRBD1 (5 bases). The CDR3 totals 11 residues. V gave up 4 bases and J gave up 7 bases, with 8 bases separating them. Germline values: CDR1 SGDLS, CDR2 YYNGEE. In nucleotides, the CDR3 is TGTGCCAGCAGCTCAGGACATGAAGCTTTCTTT. Translating it yields CASSSGHEAFF.

This sequence joins TRBV29-1 and TRBJ2-7; 7 bases map to TRBD2. Trimming removed 5 bases from V and 1 base from J; junction bases left unmatched: 2. Germline-derived CDR1 and CDR2 are SQVTM and ANQGSEA. The CDR3 contains 12 residues. The CDR3 loop reads CSVRGESYEQYF. The CDR3 DNA reads TGCAGCGTTCGGGGGGAATCCTACGAGCAGTACTTC.

V gene TRBV15 combines with J gene TRBJ1-3; D is undetermined. This CDR3 is built from 14 residues. CDR1 is LNHNV, CDR2 YYDKDF, per germline (reference sequence). The V and J ends lost 4 bases and 0 bases respectively, with 7 bases between them. In DNA form, the CDR3 reads TGTGCCACCAGCAAAGACTTCTCTGGAAACACCATATATTTT. Amino acid sequence: CATSKDFSGNTIYF.

V and J are TRBV5-4 and TRBJ2-2; 7 bases agree with TRBD1. The J segment lost 2 bases and the V segment lost 5 bases, leaving 6 bases of the junction unmatched. In germline, CDR1 is SGHNT, CDR2 YYREEE (reference sequence). The CDR3 runs 15 residues. CDR3: CASRTGARNTGELFF. The CDR3 region has the DNA TGTGCCAGCAGAACAGGGGCCCGAAACACCGGGGAGCTGTTTTTT.

V and J are TRBV12-3 or TRBV12-4 and TRBJ2-2; 10 positions agree with TRBD2. The V gene end was trimmed by 4 bases and the J gene end by 3 bases; junction bases not matched to a gene: 5. This CDR3 is 16 amino acids long. DNA for the CDR3: TGTGCCAGCAGTTCCTCGGGACTAGCGTACACCGGGGAGCTGTTTTTT. Translating it yields CASSSSGLAYTGELFF.

In its sample, this clonotype was seen a few times. The chain carries TRBV25-1 and TRBJ2-1; no firm D call. Per germline, CDR1 MGHDK and CDR2 SYGVNS. The CDR3 consists of 12 residues. V was clipped by 8 bases and J by 4 bases, with 9 bases between them. CDR3 loop: CASSQLYNEQFF. CDR3 in DNA: TGTGCCAGCTCCCAATTATACAATGAGCAGTTCTTC.